The subject of this entry is one TCR beta chain. The antigen remains unidentified. In germline, CDR1 is SGHDT, CDR2 YYEEEE. V shed 3 bases and J 3 bases; nucleotides not matched to a gene: 2. The CDR3 has 15 amino acids. This entry is derived from a study of cytotoxic CD8 clonotypes in ibrutinib-treated CLL. Looking at the study overall: Investigators collected response samples after a median approximately twelve months of treatment, range 6 to 36. Study results and caveats: Whereas clonality rose at ibrutinib response, it declined toward baseline at progression.

Assay: immunoSEQ multiplex PCR; the TCRdb copy retains only in-frame clones and omits some. The sample contains about 80,000 clones, 70% to 80% of which appear only once. This TCR derives from a human donor with chronic lymphocytic leukemia. The material was PBMCs, obtained after 12 months of ibrutinib treatment. The chain recombines TRBV5-6 with TRBJ2-6, with 8 bases identical to TRBD1. Here the CDR3 DNA reads TGTGCCAGCAGCTACGGGACAGGTGGGGCCAACGTCCTGACTTTC. It translates to CASSYGTGGANVLTF.